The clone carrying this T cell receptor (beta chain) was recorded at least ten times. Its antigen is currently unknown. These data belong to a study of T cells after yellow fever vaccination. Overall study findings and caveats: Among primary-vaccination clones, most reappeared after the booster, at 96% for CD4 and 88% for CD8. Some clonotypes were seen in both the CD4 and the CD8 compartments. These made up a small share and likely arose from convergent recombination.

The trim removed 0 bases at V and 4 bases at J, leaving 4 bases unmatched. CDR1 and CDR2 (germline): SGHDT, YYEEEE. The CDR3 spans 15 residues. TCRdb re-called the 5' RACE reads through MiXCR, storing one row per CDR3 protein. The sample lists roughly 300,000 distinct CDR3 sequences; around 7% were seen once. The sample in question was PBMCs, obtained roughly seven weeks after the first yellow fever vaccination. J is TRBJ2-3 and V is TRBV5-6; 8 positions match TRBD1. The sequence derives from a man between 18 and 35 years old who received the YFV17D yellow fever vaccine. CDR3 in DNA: TGTGCCAGCAGCTTGGCCGCGGACAGGGCAGATACGCAGTATTTT. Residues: CASSLAADRADTQYF.